Presented here are 21 T cell receptor beta chains from one specimen sequenced in a study of blood T cell repertoires in COVID-19. Using immunoSEQ multiplex PCR, the repertoire was profiled, and TCRdb retains in-frame clones only, with some absent. The sample shows 360,000 or so clones, 80% to 85% of them seen only once. The material sequenced was PBMCs or T cells enriched from blood (not recorded which). All receptors come from a woman between 50 and 59 years old who had recovered from COVID-19.

This rearrangement joins TRBV18 to TRBJ2-1; the D gene is possibly TRBD1 (6 bases). CDR1 and CDR2 from the germline V gene are KGHSH and LQKENI. Trimming removed 6 bases at V and 8 bases at J, with 14 bases between. The CDR3 is 13 amino acids. CDR3 residues: CASSPSGHHEQFF. In DNA, the CDR3 is TGTGCCAGCTCCCCGTCGGGACATCATGAGCAGTTCTTC.

The genes are TRBV3-1 (or the pseudogene TRBV3-2) and TRBJ2-1; TRBD2 matches at 10 bases. The V gene end was trimmed by 3 bases and the J gene end by 5 bases; junction bases not matched to a gene: 4. The CDR3 is 15 amino acids. Germline-derived CDR1 and CDR2 are LGHDT and YNNKEL (reference sequence). In nucleotides, the CDR3 is TGTGCCAGCAGCCACCTGGGACTAGCGCACAATGAGCAGTTCTTC. It encodes CASSHLGLAHNEQFF.

This chain links TRBV10-1 with TRBJ1-2; the match to TRBD1 covers 8 bases. This CDR3 region has 16 residues. Germline V CDR1 and CDR2: WNHNN, SYGVQD (reference sequence). V lost 4 bases, J lost 10 bases, and 17 bases stayed unmatched. The DNA of the CDR3 is TGCGCCAGCAGTGGACTGACAGGGGTCGGGAAGAGGGTCTACACCTTC. This gives the protein CASSGLTGVGKRVYTF.

This CDR3 reads CAFTTIQQGGGQPQHF. CDR3 in DNA: TGTGCCTTCACCACGATACAACAGGGGGGGGGACAGCCCCAGCATTTT. The chain has TRBV30 and TRBJ1-5, with 8 positions matching TRBD1. The CDR3 has 16 amino acids. Germline V lookup: CDR1 GTSNPN, CDR2 SVGIG (reference sequence). After removal of 7 bases from V and 7 bases from J, the junction contained 18 bases not matched to a gene.

V and J are TRBV12-3 or TRBV12-4 and TRBJ1-1, with unresolved D. V shed 2 bases and J shed 5 bases, with 9 bases lying between them. This CDR3 region has 13 residues. This CDR3 reads CASSLLQRTEAFF. CDR3 nucleotide sequence: TGTGCCAGCAGTTTACTCCAACGGACTGAAGCTTTCTTT.

The rearrangement uses TRBV12-3 or TRBV12-4 and TRBJ1-6; TRBD1 matches at 7 bases. Trimming at V came to 3 bases and at J to 19 bases, leaving 12 bases not matched to a gene. This CDR3 is 13 amino acids long. The CDR3 nucleotides read TGTGCCAGCAGTTTCTCGGGGACAGCTTTCCCTCACTTT. It yields the protein CASSFSGTAFPHF.

This clone was seen ten or more times. The rearrangement joins TRBV19 to TRBJ1-2, with a weak D call TRBD1 (6 bases). The CDR3 totals 15 residues. V was clipped by 3 bases and J by 5 bases, with 16 bases between them. The germline V gene has CDR1 LNHDA and CDR2 SQIVND (reference sequence). The CDR3 sequence is CASSMSYRDSYGYTF. The DNA of the CDR3 is TGTGCCAGTAGTATGAGTTACAGGGATTCTTATGGCTACACCTTC.

The chain links TRBV7-2 to TRBJ1-2; 11 nucleotides align to TRBD1. The CDR3 is 13 residues long. In germline, CDR1 is SGHTA, CDR2 FQGNSA. V dropped 4 bases and J dropped 10; count of bases not matched to a gene: 5. The CDR3 DNA reads as TGTGCCAGCAGCTCCTGGACAGGGGGCGACTACACCTTC. Its translation is CASSSWTGGDYTF. Using reference TRBV7-2 and TRBJ1-2 for the parts outside the CDR3, the full variable domain is GAGVSQSPSNKVTEKGKDVELRCDPISGHTALYWYRQSLGQGLEFLIYFQGNSAPDKSGLPSDRFSAERTGGSVSTLTIQRTQQEDSAVYLCASSSWTGGDYTFGSGTRLTVV.

This chain connects TRBV9 to TRBJ2-5, with a tentative D call TRBD1 (5 bases). V gave up 1 base and J gave up 4 bases, with 17 bases separating them. The CDR3 length is 16 residues. Germline V gene data show CDR1 as SGDLS and CDR2 as YYNGEE. CDR3 region: CASSVQAGLAIETQYF. DNA for the CDR3: TGTGCCAGCAGCGTACAGGCAGGGCTGGCTATAGAGACCCAGTACTTC.

The CDR3 loop reads CASSKNGGVRNEQFF. The CDR3 coding sequence is TGTGCCAGTAGTAAAAACGGCGGGGTTAGGAATGAGCAGTTCTTC. The chain has TRBV19 and TRBJ2-1, with a weak D call TRBD2 (6 bases). Trimming took 4 bases from V and 7 from J, leaving 17 bases between them. This CDR3 contains 15 residues. The germline gives CDR1 LNHDA, CDR2 SQIVND (reference sequence).

V gene TRBV19 combines with J gene TRBJ1-1; D is unresolved. The CDR3 runs 15 residues. Germline loops: CDR1 LNHDA, CDR2 SQIVND (reference sequence). The V gene lost 1 base and the J gene lost 5 bases, with 14 bases spanning the gap. The DNA for the CDR3 is TGTGCCAGTAGTATAGCCCGGTCGGGGTCTACTGAAGCTTTCTTT. Translated: CASSIARSGSTEAFF.

This sequence joins TRBV25-1 and TRBJ2-5; TRBD2 matches at 11 bases. CDR3 length equals 15 residues. The ends lost 8 bases at V and 9 bases at J; junction bases unmatched: 14. The germline V gene has CDR1 MGHDK and CDR2 SYGVNS. The CDR3 nucleotides are TGTGCCAGCGGCGGCGGGACTAGCGGTATGGGGGCCCAGTACTTC. Residues: CASGGGTSGMGAQYF.

The chain uses TRBV7-9 and TRBJ1-4; 8 bases map to TRBD1. The CDR3 is 14 amino acids. Per the germline V gene, CDR1 is SEHNR and CDR2 is FQNEAQ (reference sequence). V was pared by 7 bases and J by 6 bases, with 7 bases of the junction left unmatched. The CDR3 DNA is TGTGCCAGCACCTCGACAGGGGAATATGAAAAACTGTTTTTT. It specifies CASTSTGEYEKLFF.

The chain carries TRBV3-1 (or the pseudogene TRBV3-2) and TRBJ2-5; D gene unclear. Germline assignment: CDR1 LGHDT and CDR2 YNNKEL (reference sequence). Trimming cost V 4 bases and J 2 bases, with 11 bases left between them. This CDR3 has 14 residues. Here the CDR3 DNA reads TGTGCCAGCAGCCGTAGTGTAGTACAAGAGACCCAGTACTTC. Its translation: CASSRSVVQETQYF.

The chain recombines TRBV18 with TRBJ2-2; no clear D gene. This CDR3 is 15 amino acids long. V lost 0 bases, J lost 3 bases, and 8 bases lay in between. The germline V gene encodes CDR1 KGHSH and CDR2 LQKENI. The DNA for the CDR3 is TGTGCCAGCTCACCACCGAATCGGGACACCGGGGAGCTGTTTTTT. It is translated as CASSPPNRDTGELFF.

This clone was observed once. The chain has TRBV5-1 and TRBJ1-1; perhaps TRBD1 as D (5 bases). The V gene lost 4 bases and the J gene lost 4 bases, with 20 bases spanning the gap. The CDR3 length is 16 residues. Per the germline V gene, CDR1 is SGHRS and CDR2 is YFSETQ. This CDR3 is CASSEEVSRGGTEAFF. The CDR3 DNA sequence: TGCGCCAGCAGCGAGGAAGTTTCAAGGGGAGGCACTGAAGCTTTCTTT.

This clone is a singleton in its sample. This chain connects TRBV4-3 to TRBJ1-1; weak D call: TRBD1 (6 bases). V was shortened by 7 bases and J by 2 bases, with 17 bases between the two germline ends. Looked up from germline, CDR1 is LGHNA and CDR2 is YSLEER. The CDR3 extends over 15 amino acids. CDR3 residues: CASTSGGGPNTEAFF. The CDR3 DNA sequence: TGCGCCAGCACGAGCGGCGGGGGCCCAAACACTGAAGCTTTCTTT.

This rearrangement joins TRBV4-1 to TRBJ1-2; D gene ambiguous. V lost 0 bases to trimming and J lost 5 bases, with 13 bases between them. Germline V lookup: CDR1 MGHRA, CDR2 YSYEKL. The CDR3 spans 15 residues. The CDR3 DNA is TGCGCCAGCAGCCAAGATCACCGGCAGGCGTATGGCTACACCTTC. Encoded protein: CASSQDHRQAYGYTF.

This chain uses TRBV6-5 with TRBJ2-3; D possibly corresponds to TRBD2 (6 bases). Germline V CDR1 and CDR2: MNHEY, SVGAGI. Trimming took 7 bases from V and 0 from J, leaving 8 bases between them. The CDR3 covers 13 residues. This CDR3 reads CASTAGSTDTQYF. In nucleotides, the CDR3 is TGTGCCAGCACCGCGGGAAGCACAGATACGCAGTATTTT.

This clone was recorded a few times. This chain connects TRBV5-1 to TRBJ2-5, with TRBD2 matching over 9 bases. Germline-derived CDR1 and CDR2 are SGHRS and YFSETQ. V lost 0 bases to trimming and J lost 5 bases; unmatched junction nucleotides: 8. CDR3 length equals 16 residues. CDR3 residues: CASSLGASGMMETQYF. The CDR3 nucleotides read TGCGCCAGCAGCTTGGGGGCTAGCGGGATGATGGAGACCCAGTACTTC.

This chain links TRBV5-1 with TRBJ2-7, with TRBD1 matching over 7 bases. The germline V gene encodes CDR1 SGHRS and CDR2 YFSETQ. The CDR3 is made up of 16 amino acids. The V gene end was trimmed by 4 bases and the J gene end by 3 bases; junction bases not matched to a gene: 13. The CDR3 loop reads CASSPTGVPELYEQYF. CDR3 sequence (DNA): TGCGCCAGCAGCCCTACAGGGGTCCCTGAGCTCTACGAGCAGTACTTC.